This T cell receptor (beta chain) was identified during a study of blood T cells in healthy people across ages. For the second PCR, which ran for 7 to 11 cycles, a sample-barcoded 5' primer and a J-beta primer mix were used. Via MiXCR, TCRdb re-called the 5' RACE reads, giving one row per CDR3 protein. Of about 2 million distinct CDR3 sequences in the sample, roughly 52% were seen once. Isolation recovered at least 7 million PBMCs from every sample. Per germline, CDR1 ENHRY and CDR2 SYGVKD. The CDR3 has 18 residues. Trimming cost V 5 bases and J 0 bases; bases outside gene matches: 5. This clonotype was detected a few times.

The source material was blood. This chain links TRBV10-3 with TRBJ2-1, with 15 positions matching TRBD2. This clonotype was sampled from a woman aged 40 to 50 in good health. Here the CDR3 DNA reads TGTGCCATCAGTTTTGGACTAGCGGGGGGGAGCTCCTACAATGAGCAGTTCTTC. It yields the protein CAISFGLAGGSSYNEQFF.